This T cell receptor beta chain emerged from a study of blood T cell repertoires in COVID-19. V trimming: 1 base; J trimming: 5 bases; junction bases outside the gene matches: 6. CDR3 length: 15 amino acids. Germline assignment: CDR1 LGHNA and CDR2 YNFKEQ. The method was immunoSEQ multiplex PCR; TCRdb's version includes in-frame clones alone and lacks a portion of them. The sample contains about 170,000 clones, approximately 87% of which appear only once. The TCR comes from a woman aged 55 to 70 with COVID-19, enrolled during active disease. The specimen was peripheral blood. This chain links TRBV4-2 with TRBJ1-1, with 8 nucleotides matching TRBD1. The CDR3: CASSQATGDRTEAFF. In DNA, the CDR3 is TGTGCCAGCAGCCAAGCGACAGGGGATAGGACTGAAGCTTTCTTT.